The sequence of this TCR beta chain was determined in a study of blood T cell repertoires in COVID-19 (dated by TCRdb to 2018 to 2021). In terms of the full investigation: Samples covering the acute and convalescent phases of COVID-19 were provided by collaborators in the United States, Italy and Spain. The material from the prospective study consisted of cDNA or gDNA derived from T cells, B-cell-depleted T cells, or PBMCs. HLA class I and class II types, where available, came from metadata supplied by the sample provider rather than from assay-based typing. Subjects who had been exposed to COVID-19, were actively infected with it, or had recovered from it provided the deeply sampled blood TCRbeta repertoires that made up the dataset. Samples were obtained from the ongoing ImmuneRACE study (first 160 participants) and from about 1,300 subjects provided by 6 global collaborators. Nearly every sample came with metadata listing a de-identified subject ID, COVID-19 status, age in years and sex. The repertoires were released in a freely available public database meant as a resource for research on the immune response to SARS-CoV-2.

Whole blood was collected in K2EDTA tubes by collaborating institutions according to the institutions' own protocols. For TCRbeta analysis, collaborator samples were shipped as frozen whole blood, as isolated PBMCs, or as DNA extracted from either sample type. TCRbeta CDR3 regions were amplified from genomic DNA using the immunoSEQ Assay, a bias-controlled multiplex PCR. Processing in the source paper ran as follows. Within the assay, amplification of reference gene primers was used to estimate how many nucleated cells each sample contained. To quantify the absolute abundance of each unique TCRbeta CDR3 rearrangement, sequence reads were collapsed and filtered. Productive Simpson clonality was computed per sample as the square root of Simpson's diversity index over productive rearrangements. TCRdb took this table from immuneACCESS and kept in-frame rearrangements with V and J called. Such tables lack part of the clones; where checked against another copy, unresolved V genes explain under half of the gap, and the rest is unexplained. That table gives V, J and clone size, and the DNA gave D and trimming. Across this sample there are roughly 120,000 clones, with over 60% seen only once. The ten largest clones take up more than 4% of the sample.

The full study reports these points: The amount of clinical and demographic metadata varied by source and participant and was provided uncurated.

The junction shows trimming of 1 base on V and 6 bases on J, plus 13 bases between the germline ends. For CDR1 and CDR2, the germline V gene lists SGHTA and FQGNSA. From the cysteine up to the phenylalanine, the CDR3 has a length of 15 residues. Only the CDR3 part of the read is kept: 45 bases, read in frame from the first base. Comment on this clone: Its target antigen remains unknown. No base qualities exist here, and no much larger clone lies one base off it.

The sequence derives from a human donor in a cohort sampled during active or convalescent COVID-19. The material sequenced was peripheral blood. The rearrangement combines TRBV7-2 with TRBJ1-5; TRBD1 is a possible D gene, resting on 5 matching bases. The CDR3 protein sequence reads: CASSLDGHRVQPQHF. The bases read TGTGCCAGCAGCTTAGACGGACACCGGGTTCAGCCCCAGCATTTT.